Below, 29 T cell receptor beta chains from the same sample are listed, as sequenced in a study of T cells in Graves' hyperthyroidism and ophthalmopathy. TCR beta CDR3 sequences were amplified from RNA transcripts. When the TCR CDR3 underwent first-round RT-PCR, the HTBI primer set was used. TCRdb passed the multiplex PCR reads through MiXCR, listing each CDR3 protein once. The profile shows approximately 430,000 distinct CDR3 sequences, less than 20% of them singletons. Sequenced material: blood. The receptors were gathered from a woman between 18 and 30 years old with Graves' hyperthyroidism.

The table lists this clonotype with many counts. The chain has TRBV20-1 and TRBJ2-1, with 7 bases matching TRBD2. Germline V gene sequence: CDR1 DFQATT, CDR2 SNEGSKA (reference sequence). The CDR3 consists of 13 residues. Unmatched junction bases numbered 7, after V lost 6 bases and J lost 5 bases. The CDR3 DNA sequence: TGCAGTGCCCTGGGACTATCCCACAATGAGCAGTTCTTC. Encoded protein: CSALGLSHNEQFF.

This chain links TRBV18 with TRBJ2-3; 10 bases agree with TRBD2. Germline CDR1 and CDR2: KGHSH and LQKENI. V was clipped by 2 bases and J by 2 bases; unmatched bases: 7. The CDR3 is 17 amino acids. CDR3 amino acids: CASSPRGLAGATDTQYF. As DNA, the CDR3 is TGTGCCAGCTCACCAAGGGGGCTAGCGGGAGCCACAGATACGCAGTATTTT.

The chain employs TRBV19 and TRBJ1-2; D may be TRBD1 (6 bases). This CDR3 region has 12 residues. Trimming shortened V by 11 bases and J by 6 bases, and 16 bases separated the two germline ends. Germline-derived CDR1 and CDR2 are LNHDA and SQIVND (reference sequence). The CDR3 region has the DNA TGTGCCTCCAATACAGGGTTGGATGGCTACACCTTC. This encodes CASNTGLDGYTF.

This clonotype occurred many times. The V gene is TRBV27, the J gene TRBJ1-2, with D perhaps TRBD1 (5 bases). CDR3 length equals 14 residues. Trimming shortened V by 5 bases and J by 8 bases, and 18 bases separated the two germline ends. Germline V gene sequence: CDR1 MNHEY, CDR2 SMNVEV (reference sequence). The CDR3 loop reads CASSPLSATAGYTF. The CDR3 DNA reads TGTGCCAGCAGTCCCCTCTCGGCGACAGCCGGCTACACCTTC.

This sequence joins TRBV12-3 or TRBV12-4 and TRBJ2-2, with 10 bases lining up with TRBD2. Unmatched junction bases numbered 8, after V lost 3 bases and J lost 4 bases. The CDR3 length is 17 residues. CDR3 protein: CASSFIPGLAITGELFF. The CDR3 DNA sequence: TGTGCCAGCAGTTTCATCCCGGGACTAGCGATCACCGGGGAGCTGTTTTTT.

V is TRBV27 and J is TRBJ2-2; 8 bases match TRBD2. Germline assignment: CDR1 MNHEY and CDR2 SMNVEV (reference sequence). After removal of 7 bases from V and 5 bases from J, the junction contained 15 bases not matched to a gene. CDR3 length: 17 amino acids. The CDR3 DNA sequence: TGTGCCAGCAAGAGGAGCGGGAGCCCAATCGATACCGGGGAGCTGTTTTTT. The encoded protein is CASKRSGSPIDTGELFF.

Comments on this clonotype: Compared with germline, one end of the junction differs, possibly owing to a read error. The chain has TRBV7-8 and TRBJ2-7; unclear D gene. Germline CDR1 SGHVS, CDR2 FQNEAQ. The length of the CDR3 is 14 residues. Written as DNA, the CDR3 is TGTGCCAGCAGCCACTCGACCGATTCCTACAAGCAGTACTTC. Encoded protein: CASSHSTDSYKQYF. The full variable domain, completed using reference TRBV7-8 and TRBJ2-7, is GAGVSQSPRYKVAKRGQDVALRCDPISGHVSLFWYQQALGQGPEFLTYFQNEAQLDKSGLPSDRFFAERPEGSVSTLKIQRTQQEDSAVYLCASSHSTDSYKQYFGPGTRLTVT.

This chain uses TRBV7-8 with TRBJ2-2, with D possibly being TRBD1 (6 bases). V lost 5 bases and J lost 7, with 23 bases in between. The CDR3 covers 17 residues. In germline, CDR1 is SGHVS, CDR2 FQNEAQ. The CDR3 spells CASSNTGFSVVDGELFF. The CDR3 region has the DNA TGTGCCAGCAGCAATACAGGGTTCTCCGTTGTAGACGGGGAGCTGTTTTTT.

This clonotype was detected a few times. The chain recombines TRBV7-2 with TRBJ2-5; TRBD1 agrees at 7 bases. Losses at the gene ends were 5 bases for V and 7 bases for J; bases not matched to a gene: 10. Germline assignment: CDR1 SGHTA and CDR2 FQGNSA. CDR3 length: 14 amino acids. This CDR3 reads CASSTYRGSGTQYF. The CDR3 region has the DNA TGTGCCAGCAGCACATACAGGGGATCAGGGACCCAGTACTTC. Supplemented by reference TRBV7-2 and TRBJ2-5, the full variable domain reads GAGVSQSPSNKVTEKGKDVELRCDPISGHTALYWYRQSLGQGLEFLIYFQGNSAPDKSGLPSDRFSAERTGGSVSTLTIQRTQQEDSAVYLCASSTYRGSGTQYFGPGTRLLVL.

In its sample, this clonotype was seen many times. The chain has TRBV27 and TRBJ2-1; D is perhaps TRBD2 (6 bases). Germline assignment: CDR1 MNHEY and CDR2 SMNVEV (reference sequence). Trimming cost V 10 bases and J 7 bases, with 20 bases left between them. The CDR3 totals 14 residues. Here the CDR3 reads CATKLGAGPNEQFF. In DNA, the CDR3 is TGTGCCACCAAACTCGGGGCGGGACCAAATGAGCAGTTCTTC.

V gene TRBV2 combines with J gene TRBJ1-6, with 7 bases aligning to TRBD1. Germline-derived CDR1 and CDR2 are SNHLY and FYNNEI. The CDR3 totals 15 residues. The junction had 5 bases not matched to a gene; V was cut back by 2 bases and J by 7 bases. CDR3 loop: CASSEQGDLNSPLHF. As DNA, the CDR3 is TGTGCCAGCAGTGAACAGGGGGACCTGAATTCACCCCTCCACTTT.

This clonotype was seen more than once but under ten times. The chain has TRBV4-1 and TRBJ2-4; D possibly corresponds to TRBD2 (6 bases). The CDR3 is 16 residues long. Germline V gene data show CDR1 as MGHRA and CDR2 as YSYEKL. The germline V and J ends were trimmed by 0 bases and 8 bases, with 17 bases remaining between them. The CDR3 loop reads CASSQDFGGLMDIQYF. The CDR3 DNA reads TGCGCCAGCAGCCAAGATTTTGGGGGACTGATGGACATTCAGTACTTC.

This clonotype came up a few times. The chain's CDR3 is CASSGTTGVPSRRPYNEQFF. CDR3 DNA sequence: TGTGCCAGCAGCGGAACGACTGGCGTCCCTTCTCGACGGCCGTACAATGAGCAGTTCTTC. The V call is TRBV9, the J call TRBJ2-1; D is uncertain. Per the germline V gene, CDR1 is SGDLS and CDR2 is YYNGEE. CDR3 length: 20 amino acids. Trimming took 3 bases from V and 4 from J, leaving 29 bases between them. The entire variable domain, with the rest obtained from reference TRBV9 and TRBJ2-1, is as follows: DSGVTQTPKHLITATGQRVTLRCSPRSGDLSVYWYQQSLDQGLQFLIQYYNGEERAKGNILERFSAQQFPDLHSELNLSSLELGDSALYFCASSGTTGVPSRRPYNEQFFGPGTRLTVL.

There are many counts of this clonotype. The chain couples TRBV7-9 to TRBJ2-1, with D hard to call. Trimming took 4 bases from V and 5 from J, leaving 15 bases between them. The V gene's germline CDR1 is SEHNR and CDR2 FQNEAQ (reference sequence). The CDR3 contains 15 residues. The CDR3 sequence: CASSSSRPLHNEQFF. The DNA of the CDR3 is TGTGCCAGCAGCTCGAGCAGGCCCCTCCACAATGAGCAGTTCTTC.

In its sample, this clonotype was seen a few times. The chain links TRBV25-1 to TRBJ2-1; no reliable D call. There are 11 residues in the CDR3. In germline, CDR1 is MGHDK, CDR2 SYGVNS. Trimming took off 6 bases at V and 12 bases at J, with 12 bases between the two ends. The CDR3 reads CASSSQVVQFF. The CDR3 DNA sequence: TGTGCCAGCAGCTCTCAGGTCGTGCAGTTCTTC.

This clonotype occurred many times. The chain's CDR3 is CASSNLKGYGYTF. For the CDR3, the DNA is TGTGCCAGCAGTAACCTGAAGGGCTATGGCTACACCTTC. V usage is TRBV12-3 or TRBV12-4 and J usage is TRBJ1-2, with D uncertain. The germline V and J ends were trimmed by 5 bases and 4 bases, with 11 bases remaining between them. This CDR3 has 13 residues.

This clonotype has at least ten counts. The chain joins TRBV20-1 to TRBJ2-7; 8 bases are a match to TRBD1. The germline gives CDR1 DFQATT, CDR2 SNEGSKA (reference sequence). The CDR3 has 16 amino acids. J lost 3 bases, V lost 5 bases, and 15 bases had no gene match. The CDR3 protein is CSAAQPRGQGYYEQYF. For the CDR3, the DNA is TGCAGTGCTGCCCAACCAAGAGGACAGGGTTACTACGAGCAGTACTTC.

The chain couples TRBV20-1 to TRBJ1-2, with D tentatively TRBD1 (6 bases). The ends were cut back, 4 bases at V and 4 bases at J, with 19 bases in the middle. Germline CDR1 DFQATT, CDR2 SNEGSKA (reference sequence). This CDR3 contains 15 residues. The CDR3 here is CSAIAGTPQSYGYTF. DNA of the CDR3: TGCAGTGCTATCGCCGGGACACCTCAGTCCTATGGCTACACCTTC.

The V call is TRBV5-1, the J call TRBJ2-7, with 12 bases that match TRBD2. Looked up from germline, CDR1 is SGHRS and CDR2 is YFSETQ. The CDR3 has 17 residues. Germline trimming cut 2 bases from V and 1 base from J; bases unmatched to any gene: 7. CDR3 coding DNA: TGCGCCAGCAGCTTTTACAAACTAGCGGGGGGTTCCTACGAGCAGTACTTC. It codes for CASSFYKLAGGSYEQYF. Variable domain in full (rest from reference TRBV5-1 and TRBJ2-7): KAGVTQTPRYLIKTRGQQVTLSCSPISGHRSVSWYQQTPGQGLQFLFEYFSETQRNKGNFPGRFSGRQFSNSRSEMNVSTLELGDSALYLCASSFYKLAGGSYEQYFGPGTRLTVT.

This clonotype has at least ten counts. V and J are TRBV12-3 or TRBV12-4 and TRBJ2-7; D gene unclear. This CDR3 region has 17 residues. Trimming shortened V by 1 base and J by 4 bases, and 20 bases separated the two germline ends. The CDR3 DNA follows: TGTGCCAGCAGTTTAGGTCCGGCGGAGCAGGTCGGATACGAGCAGTACTTC. Its protein product is CASSLGPAEQVGYEQYF.

The rearrangement links TRBV10-3 to TRBJ2-5, with D possibly matching TRBD1 (6 bases). CDR1 is ENHRY, CDR2 SYGVKD, per germline. V lost 5 bases, J lost 1 base, and 11 bases lay in between. The CDR3 runs 14 residues. The CDR3 DNA is TGTGCCATCAGTCAAGGGGGTAGCCAAGAGACCCAGTACTTC. Its protein is CAISQGGSQETQYF.

This clonotype was observed a handful of times. This clone may be a read error of a much larger clone one base away. The chain is built from TRBV3-1 and TRBJ1-1; D call uncertain. The germline V and J ends were trimmed by 0 bases and 6 bases, with 17 bases remaining between them. This CDR3 spans 16 amino acids. From germline, CDR1 is LGHDT and CDR2 YNNKEL (reference sequence). CDR3 in DNA: TGTGCCAGCAGCCAAGAATTGATCTGGGGTAAGTCTGAAGCTTTCTTT. It encodes CASSQELIWGKSEAFF.

The sample holds many counts of this clonotype. The J gene is TRBJ1-5, the V gene TRBV4-2; D not resolved. This CDR3 has 15 amino acids. Per the germline V gene, CDR1 is LGHNA and CDR2 is YNFKEQ. V shed 1 base and J shed 0 bases, with 7 bases lying between them. The CDR3 protein is CASSQVSSSNQPQHF. The CDR3 coding sequence is TGTGCCAGCAGCCAAGTGTCTTCTAGCAATCAGCCCCAGCATTTT.

This clonotype was counted a few times. The chain joins TRBV20-1 to TRBJ1-6; TRBD1 aligns across 8 bases. CDR1 DFQATT and CDR2 SNEGSKA come from the germline V gene (reference sequence). The CDR3 is made up of 14 amino acids. Unmatched junction bases numbered 9, after V lost 3 bases and J lost 11 bases. CDR3 sequence: CSARRDRGSTPLHF. In DNA form, the CDR3 reads TGCAGTGCTAGGCGAGACAGGGGATCCACACCCCTCCACTTT.

This clonotype has only one observation. Since a much larger clone is just one base distant, this may be a read error. The chain links TRBV27 to TRBJ2-4; D is ambiguous. This CDR3 comprises 11 residues. Trimming took 3 bases from V and 6 from J, leaving 3 bases between them. From germline, CDR1 is MNHEY and CDR2 SMNVEV (reference sequence). The CDR3 region is CASSFGNIQYF. The CDR3 bases are TGTGCCAGCAGTTTCGGAAACATTCAGTACTTC.

This clonotype showed up many times. This chain joins TRBV3-1 and TRBJ2-3; no firm D call. This CDR3 spans 15 amino acids. Germline V CDR1 and CDR2: LGHDT, YNNKEL (reference sequence). V was pared by 0 bases and J by 3 bases, with 10 bases between. This chain's CDR3 is CASSQDLAVTDTQYF. The CDR3, as DNA: TGTGCCAGCAGCCAAGATCTCGCAGTAACAGATACGCAGTATTTT.

This clonotype was seen many times. The V call is TRBV18, the J call TRBJ2-1, with D possibly being TRBD2 (6 bases). Looked up from germline, CDR1 is KGHSH and CDR2 is LQKENI. V was pared by 2 bases and J by 5 bases, with 10 bases between. The CDR3 is 14 amino acids. The CDR3 is CASSPGGLNNEQFF. The CDR3 DNA reads as TGTGCCAGCTCACCAGGGGGACTTAACAATGAGCAGTTCTTC.

At least ten counts were recorded for this clonotype. V gene TRBV13 combines with J gene TRBJ1-3; D uncertain. CDR3 length: 15 residues. Germline CDR1 and CDR2: PRHDT and FYEKMQ (reference sequence). V was shortened by 3 bases and J by 7 bases, with 16 bases between the two germline ends. This chain's CDR3 is CASSLRRPPRNTIYF. CDR3 coding DNA: TGTGCCAGCAGCTTGCGGCGACCGCCTCGGAACACCATATATTTT.

The sample holds many counts of this clonotype. This sequence joins TRBV13 and TRBJ2-7, with a weak D call TRBD1 (5 bases). The CDR3 is made up of 15 amino acids. V was pared by 0 bases and J by 0 bases, with 9 bases between. The V gene's germline CDR1 is PRHDT and CDR2 FYEKMQ (reference sequence). CDR3 in DNA: TGTGCCAGCAGCTTAGGCCCAGGGTCCTCCTACGAGCAGTACTTC. It yields the protein CASSLGPGSSYEQYF.